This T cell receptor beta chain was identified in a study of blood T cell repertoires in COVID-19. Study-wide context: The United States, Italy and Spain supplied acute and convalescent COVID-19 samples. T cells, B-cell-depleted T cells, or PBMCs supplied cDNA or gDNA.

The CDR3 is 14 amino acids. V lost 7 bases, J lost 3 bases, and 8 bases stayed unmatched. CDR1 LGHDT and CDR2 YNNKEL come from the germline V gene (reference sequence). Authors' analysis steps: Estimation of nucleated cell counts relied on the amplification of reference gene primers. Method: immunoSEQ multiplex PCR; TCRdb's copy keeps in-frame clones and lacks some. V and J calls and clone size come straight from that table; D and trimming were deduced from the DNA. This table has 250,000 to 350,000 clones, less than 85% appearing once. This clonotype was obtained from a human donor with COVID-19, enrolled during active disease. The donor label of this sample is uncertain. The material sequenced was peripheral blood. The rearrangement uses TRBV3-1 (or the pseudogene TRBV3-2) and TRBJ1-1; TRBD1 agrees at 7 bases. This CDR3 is CASTSGQVHTEAFF. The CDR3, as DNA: TGTGCCAGCACCTCAGGACAGGTGCACACTGAAGCTTTCTTT.